Below are 32 T cell receptor beta chains sequenced from a single sample in a study of control samples from healthy donors and cancer patients. Sequenced by immunoSEQ multiplex PCR; TCRdb stores in-frame clones only, minus some. The table records about 230,000 clones, 82% of them present only once. Sequencing was performed on PBMCs. Receptor source: a woman aged 60-70 years with lung cancer.

In its sample, this clone was seen a few times. The chain combines TRBV7-2 with TRBJ1-4, with TRBD1 matching 7 bases. The CDR3 sequence is 14 residues long. Germline CDR1 is SGHTA and CDR2 is FQGNSA. J was trimmed by 5 bases and V by 5 bases; bases with no gene match: 5. CDR3 sequence: CASSPGTANEKLFF. The CDR3 DNA reads as TGTGCCAGCAGCCCCGGGACAGCCAATGAAAAACTGTTTTTT.

The chain uses TRBV5-8 and TRBJ1-1, with a possible D match to TRBD1 (5 bases). Trimming removed 4 bases at V and 5 bases at J, with 15 bases between. Germline loops: CDR1 SGHTS, CDR2 YDEGEE. The CDR3 consists of 14 residues. The CDR3 sequence: CASSRRAGLTEAFF. DNA of the CDR3: TGTGCCAGCAGCCGACGCGCAGGGTTAACTGAAGCTTTCTTT.

This chain uses TRBV10-3 with TRBJ2-1; 7 bases map to TRBD1. Germline V gene data show CDR1 as ENHRY and CDR2 as SYGVKD. V lost 2 bases, J lost 4 bases, and 5 bases stayed unmatched. The CDR3 consists of 15 residues. The CDR3 DNA reads as TGTGCCATCAGTGAGGTGGGACAGTTATACAATGAGCAGTTCTTC. Translating it yields CAISEVGQLYNEQFF.

The genes are TRBV12-3 or TRBV12-4 and TRBJ2-7; D gene ambiguous. V lost 3 bases, J lost 8 bases, and 11 bases lay in between. The CDR3 contains 12 residues. The DNA of the CDR3 is TGTGCCAGCAGTTTGATAACTTCACAGCAGTACTTC. Its translation is CASSLITSQQYF.

This chain connects TRBV2 to TRBJ2-1; 9 bases are a match to TRBD2. Germline V gives CDR1 SNHLY, CDR2 FYNNEI. CDR3 size: 17 residues. The V gene end was trimmed by 7 bases and the J gene end by 3 bases; junction bases not matched to a gene: 13. CDR3 region: CASTDRLLAGRYNEQFF. The DNA for the CDR3 is TGTGCCAGCACCGATAGATTACTAGCGGGTCGCTACAATGAGCAGTTCTTC. The full variable domain, completed using reference TRBV2 and TRBJ2-1, is EPEVTQTPSHQVTQMGQEVILRCVPISNHLYFYWYRQILGQKVEFLVSFYNNEISEKSEIFDDQFSVERPDGSNFTLKIRSTKLEDSAMYFCASTDRLLAGRYNEQFFGPGTRLTVL.

This chain joins TRBV5-1 and TRBJ1-3, with TRBD1 as a possible D gene (6 bases). Trimming removed 4 bases at V and 3 bases at J, with 14 bases between. The CDR3 is 15 residues long. Germline loops: CDR1 SGHRS, CDR2 YFSETQ. The DNA of the CDR3 is TGCGCCAGCAGCCAAGGATCAGGGGATGGAAACACCATATATTTT. This codes for CASSQGSGDGNTIYF.

The CDR3 is CATSDGLAGYNEQFF. The CDR3 DNA follows: TGTGCCACCAGTGATGGACTAGCGGGGTACAATGAGCAGTTCTTC. The J gene is TRBJ2-1, the V gene TRBV24-1; 12 bases align to TRBD2. Germline values: CDR1 KGHDR, CDR2 SFDVKD. Losses at the gene ends were 3 bases for V and 4 bases for J; bases not matched to a gene: 0. The CDR3 contains 15 residues.

V is TRBV12-3 or TRBV12-4 and J is TRBJ1-2; tentatively, D is TRBD1 (5 bases). CDR3 length equals 12 residues. Trimming cost V 3 bases and J 7 bases, with 9 bases left between them. As DNA, the CDR3 is TGTGCCAGCAGTTTTTCGGGGGGTGGCTACACCTTC. Translation gives CASSFSGGGYTF.

The genes are TRBV5-4 and TRBJ1-4; D perhaps matches TRBD1 (5 bases). Germline CDR1 SGHNT, CDR2 YYREEE (reference sequence). The CDR3 is made up of 14 amino acids. V was shortened by 3 bases and J by 7 bases, with 13 bases between the two germline ends. The DNA for the CDR3 is TGTGCCAGCAGCTCCGGGGGGTCCCGTGAAAAACTGTTTTTT. This encodes CASSSGGSREKLFF.

The V gene is TRBV9, the J gene TRBJ2-5; 7 bases fit TRBD2. The trim removed 0 bases at V and 5 bases at J, leaving 7 bases unmatched. Germline values: CDR1 SGDLS, CDR2 YYNGEE. This CDR3 contains 15 residues. CDR3: CASSVAAGEGETQYF. CDR3 sequence (DNA): TGTGCCAGCAGCGTAGCGGCGGGAGAAGGGGAGACCCAGTACTTC.

V usage is TRBV19 and J usage is TRBJ1-6, with D perhaps TRBD1 (5 bases). This CDR3 is built from 15 residues. CDR1 and CDR2 from the germline V gene are LNHDA and SQIVND (reference sequence). Trimming pared 6 bases from V and 7 bases from J, leaving 16 bases between. Written as DNA, the CDR3 is TGTGCCAGTAGCGACCGGGACGGTGGAAATTCACCCCTCCACTTT. Translated, it gives CASSDRDGGNSPLHF.

The chain has TRBV20-1 and TRBJ1-2; D remains ambiguous. The CDR3 covers 13 residues. CDR1 is DFQATT and CDR2 is SNEGSKA in the germline V gene (reference sequence). Trimming removed 3 bases at V and 3 bases at J, with 11 bases between. The CDR3 reads CSASDLGDYGYTF. The CDR3 region has the DNA TGCAGTGCTAGTGATTTGGGTGACTATGGCTACACCTTC.

The rearrangement joins TRBV18 to TRBJ1-3; D unclear. CDR1 is KGHSH and CDR2 is LQKENI in the germline V gene. V shed 3 bases and J shed 1 base, with 13 bases lying between them. This CDR3 is 16 amino acids long. The CDR3 coding sequence is TGTGCCAGCTCACCGAGCGGCGGGGAATCTGGAAACACCATATATTTT. Translating gives CASSPSGGESGNTIYF.

V gene TRBV24-1 combines with J gene TRBJ2-1; 7 bases fit TRBD2. CDR3 length: 15 residues. J lost 2 bases, V lost 5 bases, and 5 bases had no gene match. CDR1 KGHDR and CDR2 SFDVKD come from the germline V gene. CDR3 DNA sequence: TGTGCCACCAGTGTTGGGGGGGAGACCTACAATGAGCAGTTCTTC. Its protein product is CATSVGGETYNEQFF.

This clone has only a few counts. This chain connects TRBV7-9 to TRBJ1-3, with D tentatively TRBD1 (5 bases). In germline, CDR1 is SEHNR, CDR2 FQNEAQ (reference sequence). The germline V and J ends were trimmed by 3 bases and 0 bases, with 12 bases remaining between them. There are 16 residues in the CDR3. CDR3 nucleotide sequence: TGTGCCAGCAGCTTCCGGGACTCGAGCTCTGGAAACACCATATATTTT. Protein sequence: CASSFRDSSSGNTIYF. The full variable domain, completed using reference TRBV7-9 and TRBJ1-3, is DTGVSQNPRHKITKRGQNVTFRCDPISEHNRLYWYRQTLGQGPEFLTYFQNEAQLEKSRLLSDRFSAERPKGSFSTLEIQRTEQGDSAMYLCASSFRDSSSGNTIYFGEGSWLTVV.

V gene TRBV28 combines with J gene TRBJ2-6, with D unclear. CDR3 length equals 14 residues. The germline V gene encodes CDR1 MDHEN and CDR2 SYDVKM. V was trimmed by 4 bases and J by 1 base, leaving 5 bases between them. CDR3 sequence reads: CASSSWSGANVLTF. For the CDR3, the DNA is TGTGCCAGCAGTTCGTGGTCTGGGGCCAACGTCCTGACTTTC.

This clone came up once. V usage is TRBV4-1 and J usage is TRBJ2-1; TRBD2 matches at 8 bases. V shed 3 bases, J shed 9 bases, and the junction held 19 bases outside the gene matches. The germline gives CDR1 MGHRA, CDR2 YSYEKL. CDR3 size: 18 residues. The CDR3 DNA reads TGCGCCAGCAGCCAGGGTCCGGCGGGGGGAATCCTTCTGGTTGAGCAGTTCTTC. Translation gives CASSQGPAGGILLVEQFF.

This clone was seen once. This sequence joins TRBV14 and TRBJ2-1; perhaps TRBD2 as D (6 bases). CDR1 and CDR2 from the germline V gene are SGHDN and FVKESK. The CDR3 has 15 amino acids. V lost 4 bases, J lost 6 bases, and 16 bases lay in between. The CDR3 spells CASSPWDSFSNEQFF. For the CDR3, the DNA is TGTGCCAGCAGCCCCTGGGACTCATTCAGCAATGAGCAGTTCTTC.

V usage is TRBV5-1 and J usage is TRBJ2-5; D possibly corresponds to TRBD2 (6 bases). The CDR3 is made up of 14 amino acids. Germline V gene lookup returns CDR1 SGHRS and CDR2 YFSETQ. Trimming pared 0 bases from V and 5 bases from J, leaving 11 bases between. The chain's CDR3 is CASSLAPGVETQYF. The CDR3, as DNA: TGCGCCAGCAGCTTGGCCCCGGGGGTGGAGACCCAGTACTTC.

This clone was seen many times. The rearrangement uses TRBV19 and TRBJ2-7, with TRBD2 as a possible D gene (6 bases). The CDR3 loop spans 15 amino acids. The ends were cut back, 5 bases at V and 0 bases at J, with 14 bases in the middle. The V gene's germline CDR1 is LNHDA and CDR2 SQIVND (reference sequence). CDR3 sequence reads: CASSAPGLPSYEQYF. As DNA, the CDR3 is TGTGCCAGTAGTGCGCCGGGACTGCCCTCCTACGAGCAGTACTTC.

The rearrangement links TRBV19 to TRBJ1-5; D might be TRBD1 (5 bases). Per germline, CDR1 LNHDA and CDR2 SQIVND (reference sequence). Trimming stripped 7 bases from V and 2 bases from J, with 12 bases between. This CDR3 contains 14 residues. As DNA, the CDR3 is TGTGCCAGTACCTCGCGGGGGGGCAATCAGCCCCAGCATTTT. Encoded protein: CASTSRGGNQPQHF.

This clone was picked up one time. The chain links TRBV5-1 to TRBJ2-1; D may be TRBD1 (5 bases). The CDR3 has 16 amino acids. Germline V gene data show CDR1 as SGHRS and CDR2 as YFSETQ. Trimming pared 4 bases from V and 1 base from J, leaving 15 bases between. The CDR3 protein is CASSLRSGLSYNEQFF. CDR3 nucleotides: TGCGCCAGCAGCCTACGTTCAGGGTTGTCCTACAATGAGCAGTTCTTC.

The chain is built from TRBV3-1 (or the pseudogene TRBV3-2) and TRBJ1-6, with D maybe TRBD1 (5 bases). The CDR3 covers 14 residues. The V and J ends lost 0 bases and 10 bases respectively, with 10 bases between them. CDR1 is LGHDT and CDR2 is YNNKEL in the germline V gene (reference sequence). The CDR3 sequence is CASSQDGGESPLHF. The CDR3 nucleotides read TGTGCCAGCAGCCAAGACGGGGGGGAATCACCCCTCCACTTT.

The chain uses TRBV4-1 and TRBJ2-2; 10 nucleotides agree with TRBD2. The trim removed 7 bases at V and 2 bases at J, leaving 7 bases unmatched. The CDR3 length is 16 residues. From germline, CDR1 is MGHRA and CDR2 YSYEKL. This CDR3 reads CASNLAGELNTGELFF. CDR3 coding DNA: TGCGCCAGCAATCTAGCGGGAGAACTCAACACCGGGGAGCTGTTTTTT.

The chain combines TRBV2 with TRBJ2-5, with 11 bases fitting TRBD1. Germline CDR1 SNHLY, CDR2 FYNNEI. J lost 5 bases, V lost 4 bases, and 0 bases had no gene match. The length of the CDR3 is 13 residues. The CDR3 bases are TGTGCCAGCAGTGGGACAGGGGGCGAGACCCAGTACTTC. It translates to CASSGTGGETQYF.

This chain links TRBV29-1 with TRBJ2-7, with a weak D call TRBD1 (5 bases). Germline V CDR1 and CDR2: SQVTM, ANQGSEA. V was trimmed by 2 bases and J by 2 bases, leaving 19 bases between them. The CDR3 is 16 amino acids. DNA of the CDR3: TGCAGCGTTGAACAGGGTGTGGGGATGGGGCCCTACGAGCAGTACTTC. Protein: CSVEQGVGMGPYEQYF.

The rearrangement links TRBV10-1 to TRBJ2-2; D unresolved. CDR1 is WNHNN, CDR2 SYGVQD, per germline (reference sequence). This CDR3 has 13 amino acids. The ends were cut back, 6 bases at V and 4 bases at J, with 9 bases in the middle. The CDR3 nucleotides read TGCGCCAGCAGCCTCGACGTCACCGGGGAGCTGTTTTTT. This encodes CASSLDVTGELFF.

The rearrangement uses TRBV30 and TRBJ2-7; possible D gene TRBD2, 5 bases. Trimming took off 1 base at V and 2 bases at J, with 18 bases between the two ends. The CDR3 runs to 16 residues. Germline V CDR1 and CDR2: GTSNPN, SVGIG (reference sequence). The CDR3 DNA reads TGTGCCTGGAGTGGTCCTTCTGCTAGCTCCCCCTACGAGCAGTACTTC. Its translation: CAWSGPSASSPYEQYF.

V and J are TRBV6-5 and TRBJ1-5; no definite D call. This CDR3 region has 14 residues. Germline V gene lookup returns CDR1 MNHEY and CDR2 SVGAGI. The V end lost 6 bases, the J end lost 1 base, and 10 bases lay between the germline ends. The CDR3 bases are TGTGCCAGCAGCTTAGGACTGAGCAATCAGCCCCAGCATTTT. Translating it yields CASSLGLSNQPQHF.

V usage is TRBV11-3 and J usage is TRBJ2-3; no clear D gene. From germline, CDR1 is SGHNT and CDR2 YENEEA. This CDR3 has 14 amino acids. Deletions cut 0 bases from V and 2 bases from J, with 6 bases between. CDR3 nucleotides: TGTGCCAGCAGCTTAGACAGTAACACAGATACGCAGTATTTT. This translates into CASSLDSNTDTQYF.

This rearrangement joins TRBV19 to TRBJ2-3; 9 bases align to TRBD2. In germline, CDR1 is LNHDA, CDR2 SQIVND (reference sequence). The CDR3 covers 16 residues. The J segment lost 4 bases and the V segment lost 3 bases, leaving 8 bases of the junction unmatched. CDR3 nucleotides: TGTGCCAGTAGTATTAAGGGACTAGCAGGCTCAGATACGCAGTATTTT. Amino acids: CASSIKGLAGSDTQYF.

The CDR3 DNA reads as TGTGCCAGCAGTAGGGGGGATCGGCCCCAGCATTTT. This gives the protein CASSRGDRPQHF. This chain connects TRBV2 to TRBJ1-5, with a tentative D call TRBD1 (6 bases). Germline V gene sequence: CDR1 SNHLY, CDR2 FYNNEI. CDR3 size: 12 residues. V was cut by 5 bases and J by 9 bases, with 11 bases left in between.